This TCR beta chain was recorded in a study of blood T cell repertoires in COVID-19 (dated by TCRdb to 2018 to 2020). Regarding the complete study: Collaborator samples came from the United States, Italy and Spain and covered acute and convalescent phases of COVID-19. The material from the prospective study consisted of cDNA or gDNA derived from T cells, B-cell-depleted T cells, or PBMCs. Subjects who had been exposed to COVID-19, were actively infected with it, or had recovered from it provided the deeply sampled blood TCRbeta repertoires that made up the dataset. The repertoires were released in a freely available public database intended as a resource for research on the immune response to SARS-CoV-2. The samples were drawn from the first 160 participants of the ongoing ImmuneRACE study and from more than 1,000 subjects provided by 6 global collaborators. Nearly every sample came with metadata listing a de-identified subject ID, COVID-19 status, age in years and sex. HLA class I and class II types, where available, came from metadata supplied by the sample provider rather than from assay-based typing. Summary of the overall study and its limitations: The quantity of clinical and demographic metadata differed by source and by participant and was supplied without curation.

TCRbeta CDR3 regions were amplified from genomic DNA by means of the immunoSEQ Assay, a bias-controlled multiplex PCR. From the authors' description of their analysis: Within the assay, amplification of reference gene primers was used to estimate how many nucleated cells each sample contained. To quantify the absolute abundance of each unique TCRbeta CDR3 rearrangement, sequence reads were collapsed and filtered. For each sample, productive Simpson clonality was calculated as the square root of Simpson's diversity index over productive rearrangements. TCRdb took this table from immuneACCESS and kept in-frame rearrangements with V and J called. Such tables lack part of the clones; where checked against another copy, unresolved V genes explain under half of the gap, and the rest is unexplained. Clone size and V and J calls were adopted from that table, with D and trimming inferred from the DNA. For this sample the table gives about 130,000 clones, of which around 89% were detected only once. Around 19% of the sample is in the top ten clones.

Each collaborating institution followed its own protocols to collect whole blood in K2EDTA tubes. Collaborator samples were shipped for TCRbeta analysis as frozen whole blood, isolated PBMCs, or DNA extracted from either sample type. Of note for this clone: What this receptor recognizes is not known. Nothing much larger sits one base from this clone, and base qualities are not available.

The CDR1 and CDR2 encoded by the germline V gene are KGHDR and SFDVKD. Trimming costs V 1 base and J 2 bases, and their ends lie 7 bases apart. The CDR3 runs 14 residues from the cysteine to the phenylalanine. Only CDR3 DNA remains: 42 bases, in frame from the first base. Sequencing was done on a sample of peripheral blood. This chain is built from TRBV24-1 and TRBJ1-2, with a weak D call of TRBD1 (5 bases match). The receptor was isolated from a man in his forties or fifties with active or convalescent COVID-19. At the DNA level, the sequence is TGTGCCACCAGTGATTTACGACAGAACTATGGCTACACCTTC. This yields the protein CATSDLRQNYGYTF.